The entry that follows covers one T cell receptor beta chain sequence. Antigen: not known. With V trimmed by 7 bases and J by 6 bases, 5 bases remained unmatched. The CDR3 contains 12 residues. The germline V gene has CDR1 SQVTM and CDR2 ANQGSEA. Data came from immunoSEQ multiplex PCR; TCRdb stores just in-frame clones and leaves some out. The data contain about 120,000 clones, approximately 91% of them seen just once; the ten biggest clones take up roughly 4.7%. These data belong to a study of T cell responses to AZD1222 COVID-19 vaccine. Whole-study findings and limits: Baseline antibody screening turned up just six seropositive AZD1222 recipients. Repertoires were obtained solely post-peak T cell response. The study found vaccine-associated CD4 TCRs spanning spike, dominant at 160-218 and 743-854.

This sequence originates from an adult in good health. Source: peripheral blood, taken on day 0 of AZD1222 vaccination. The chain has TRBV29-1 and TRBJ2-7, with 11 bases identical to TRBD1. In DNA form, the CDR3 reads TGCAGCGGGACGGACAGGGGGCGCGAGCAGTACTTC. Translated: CSGTDRGREQYF.